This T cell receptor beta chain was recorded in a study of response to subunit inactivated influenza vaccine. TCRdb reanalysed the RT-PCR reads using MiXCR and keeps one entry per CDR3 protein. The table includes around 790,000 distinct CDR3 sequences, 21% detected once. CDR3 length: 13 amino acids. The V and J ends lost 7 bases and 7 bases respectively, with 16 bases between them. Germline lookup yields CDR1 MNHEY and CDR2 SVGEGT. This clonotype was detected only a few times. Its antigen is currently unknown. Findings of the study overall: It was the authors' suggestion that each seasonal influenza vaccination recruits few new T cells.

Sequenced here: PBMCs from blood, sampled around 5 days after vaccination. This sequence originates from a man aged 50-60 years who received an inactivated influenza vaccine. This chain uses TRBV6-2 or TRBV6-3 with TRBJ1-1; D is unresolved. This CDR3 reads CASTDRTGDEAFF. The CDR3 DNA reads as TGTGCCAGCACCGACCGGACGGGCGATGAAGCTTTCTTT.